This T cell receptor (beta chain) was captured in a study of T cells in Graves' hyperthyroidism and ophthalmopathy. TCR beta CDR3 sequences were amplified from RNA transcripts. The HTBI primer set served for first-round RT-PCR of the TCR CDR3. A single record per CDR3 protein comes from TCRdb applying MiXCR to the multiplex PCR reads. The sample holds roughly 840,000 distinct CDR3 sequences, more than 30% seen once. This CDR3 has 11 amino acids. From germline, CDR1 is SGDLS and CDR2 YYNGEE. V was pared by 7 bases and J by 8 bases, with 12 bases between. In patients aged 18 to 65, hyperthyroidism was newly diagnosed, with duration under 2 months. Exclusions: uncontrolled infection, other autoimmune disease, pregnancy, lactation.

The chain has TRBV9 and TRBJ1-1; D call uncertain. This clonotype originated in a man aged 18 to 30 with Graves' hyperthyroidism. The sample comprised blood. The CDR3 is CASASPGEAFF. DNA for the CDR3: TGTGCCAGCGCCTCCCCGGGAGAAGCTTTCTTT. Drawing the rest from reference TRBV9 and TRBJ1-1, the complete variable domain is DSGVTQTPKHLITATGQRVTLRCSPRSGDLSVYWYQQSLDQGLQFLIQYYNGEERAKGNILERFSAQQFPDLHSELNLSSLELGDSALYFCASASPGEAFFGQGTRLTVV.